The source of this TCR beta chain is a study of T cell responses to AZD1222 COVID-19 vaccine. The method was immunoSEQ multiplex PCR; TCRdb's version includes in-frame clones alone and lacks a portion of them. The sample comprises about 140,000 clones, under 95% of which are singletons, and 7.5% rests with the top ten. Findings of the study overall: Donors, mostly white British, included more females; clonal diversity was possibly underestimated. Only a handful of AZD1222 recipients, several in all, had baseline seropositivity.

On this clone: No antigen is known for it.

This CDR3 comprises 18 residues. CDR1 and CDR2 (germline): MNHEY, SMNVEV (reference sequence). With 0 bases clipped from V and 3 bases from J, the junction kept 8 bases outside the gene matches. This chain links TRBV27 with TRBJ2-2, with 9 nucleotides matching TRBD2. The material was peripheral blood, obtained 28 days after the second dose of the MenACWY control vaccine. The TCR was taken from an adult who received the MenACWY meningococcal vaccine as a control. CDR3 DNA: TGTGCCAGCAGTTTATCCCTCCCTAGCGGGATATACACCGGGGAGCTGTTTTTT. This encodes CASSLSLPSGIYTGELFF.